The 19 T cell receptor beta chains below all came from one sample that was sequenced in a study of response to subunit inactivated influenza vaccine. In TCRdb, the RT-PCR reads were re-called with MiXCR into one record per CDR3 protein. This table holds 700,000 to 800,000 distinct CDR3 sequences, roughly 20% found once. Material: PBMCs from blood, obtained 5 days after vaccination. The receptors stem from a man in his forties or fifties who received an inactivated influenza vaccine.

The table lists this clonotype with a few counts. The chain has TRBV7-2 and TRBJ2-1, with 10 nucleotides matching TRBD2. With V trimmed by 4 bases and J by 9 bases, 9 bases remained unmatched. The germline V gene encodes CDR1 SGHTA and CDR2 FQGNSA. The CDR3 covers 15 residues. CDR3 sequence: CASSSSGRIISEQFF. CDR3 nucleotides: TGTGCCAGCAGCTCTAGCGGGAGAATCATCAGTGAGCAGTTCTTC.

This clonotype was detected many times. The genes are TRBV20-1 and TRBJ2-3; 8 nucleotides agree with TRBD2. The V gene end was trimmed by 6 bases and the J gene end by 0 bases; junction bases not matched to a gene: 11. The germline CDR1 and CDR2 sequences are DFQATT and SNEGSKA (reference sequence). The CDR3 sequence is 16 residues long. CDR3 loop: CSAMGLVLASTDTQYF. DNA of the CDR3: TGCAGTGCAATGGGACTAGTGCTTGCTAGCACAGATACGCAGTATTTT.

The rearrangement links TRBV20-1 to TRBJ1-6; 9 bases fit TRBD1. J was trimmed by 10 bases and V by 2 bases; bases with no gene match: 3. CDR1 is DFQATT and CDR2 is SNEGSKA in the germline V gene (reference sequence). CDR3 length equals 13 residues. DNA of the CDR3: TGCAGTGCTAGACTACAGGGGGCCTCACCCCTCCACTTT. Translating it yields CSARLQGASPLHF.

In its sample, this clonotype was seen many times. The CDR3 bases are TGTGCCACCAATAGGAGGGTCGGGGGTGAAAAACTGTTTTTT. As protein: CATNRRVGGEKLFF. The chain combines TRBV15 with TRBJ1-4, with D perhaps matching TRBD1 (5 bases). CDR1 LNHNV and CDR2 YYDKDF come from the germline V gene (reference sequence). Trimming left V 7 bases short and J 7 bases short, with 16 bases between. This CDR3 is built from 14 residues.

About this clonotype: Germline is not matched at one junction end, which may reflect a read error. CDR3 nucleotide sequence: TGTGCCAGCAGCCAAGAGACTAGCGGAACACCTAGCACAGAAACGCAGTATTTT. Its protein is CASSQETSGTPSTETQYF. The rearrangement uses TRBV4-2 and TRBJ2-3, with 9 positions matching TRBD2. The germline V gene encodes CDR1 LGHNA and CDR2 YNFKEQ. The CDR3 is 18 amino acids.

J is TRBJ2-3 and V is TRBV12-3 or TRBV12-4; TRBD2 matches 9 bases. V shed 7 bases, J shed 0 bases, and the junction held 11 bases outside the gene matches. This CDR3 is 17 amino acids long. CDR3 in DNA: TGTGCCAGCATCCAAGGACTAGCGTCTCTAAGCACAGATACGCAGTATTTT. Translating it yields CASIQGLASLSTDTQYF.

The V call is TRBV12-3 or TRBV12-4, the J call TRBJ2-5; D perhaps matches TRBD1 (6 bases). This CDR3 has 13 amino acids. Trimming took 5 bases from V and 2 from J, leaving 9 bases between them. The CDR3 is CASSDRMQETQYF. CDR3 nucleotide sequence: TGTGCCAGCAGTGACAGGATGCAAGAGACCCAGTACTTC.

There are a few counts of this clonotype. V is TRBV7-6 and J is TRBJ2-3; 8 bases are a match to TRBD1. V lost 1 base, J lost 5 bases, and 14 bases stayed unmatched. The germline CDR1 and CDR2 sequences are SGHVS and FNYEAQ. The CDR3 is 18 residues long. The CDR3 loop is CASSLVLGRTGLVDTQYF. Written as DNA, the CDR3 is TGTGCCAGCAGCTTAGTCTTGGGAAGGACAGGGCTGGTAGATACGCAGTATTTT.

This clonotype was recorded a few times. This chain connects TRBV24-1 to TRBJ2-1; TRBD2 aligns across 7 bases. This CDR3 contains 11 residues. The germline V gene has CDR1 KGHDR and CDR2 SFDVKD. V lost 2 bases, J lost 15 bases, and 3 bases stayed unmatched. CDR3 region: CATSDWDYLFF. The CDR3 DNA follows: TGTGCCACCAGTGATTGGGACTACCTGTTCTTC.

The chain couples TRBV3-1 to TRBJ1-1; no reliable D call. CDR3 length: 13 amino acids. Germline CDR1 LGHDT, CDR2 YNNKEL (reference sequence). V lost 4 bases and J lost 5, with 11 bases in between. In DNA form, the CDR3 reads TGTGCCAGCAGCCCAAGAGAGGTTACTGAAGCTTTCTTT. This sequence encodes CASSPREVTEAFF.

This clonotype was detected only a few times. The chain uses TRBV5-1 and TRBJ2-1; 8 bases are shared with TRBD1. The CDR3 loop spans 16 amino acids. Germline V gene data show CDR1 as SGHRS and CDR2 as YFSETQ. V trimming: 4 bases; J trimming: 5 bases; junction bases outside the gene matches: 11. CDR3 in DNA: TGCGCCAGCAGCGGAATGACAGGGGACAGGCACAATGAGCAGTTCTTC. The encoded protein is CASSGMTGDRHNEQFF. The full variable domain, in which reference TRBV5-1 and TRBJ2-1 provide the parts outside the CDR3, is KAGVTQTPRYLIKTRGQQVTLSCSPISGHRSVSWYQQTPGQGLQFLFEYFSETQRNKGNFPGRFSGRQFSNSRSEMNVSTLELGDSALYLCASSGMTGDRHNEQFFGPGTRLTVL.

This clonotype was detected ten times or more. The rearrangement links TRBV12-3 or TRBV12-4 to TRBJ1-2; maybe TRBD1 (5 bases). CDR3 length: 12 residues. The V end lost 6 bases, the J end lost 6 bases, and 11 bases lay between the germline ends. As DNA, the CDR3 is TGTGCCAGCAGCCGGGACTTCCATGGCTACACCTTC. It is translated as CASSRDFHGYTF.

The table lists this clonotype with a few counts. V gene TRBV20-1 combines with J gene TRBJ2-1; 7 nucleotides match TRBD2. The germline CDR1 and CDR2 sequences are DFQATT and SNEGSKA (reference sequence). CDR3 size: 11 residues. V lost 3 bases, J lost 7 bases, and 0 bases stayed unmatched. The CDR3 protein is CSARRENEQFF. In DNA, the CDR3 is TGCAGTGCTAGGCGGGAGAATGAGCAGTTCTTC.

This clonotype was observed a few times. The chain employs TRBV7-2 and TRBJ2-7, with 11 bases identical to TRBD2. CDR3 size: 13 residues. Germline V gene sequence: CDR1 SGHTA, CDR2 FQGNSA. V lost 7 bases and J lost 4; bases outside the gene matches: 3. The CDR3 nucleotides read TGTGCCAGCACCGTAGCGGGAGGGTACGAGCAGTACTTC. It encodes CASTVAGGYEQYF. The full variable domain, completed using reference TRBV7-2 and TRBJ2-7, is GAGVSQSPSNKVTEKGKDVELRCDPISGHTALYWYRQSLGQGLEFLIYFQGNSAPDKSGLPSDRFSAERTGGSVSTLTIQRTQQEDSAVYLCASTVAGGYEQYFGPGTRLTVT.

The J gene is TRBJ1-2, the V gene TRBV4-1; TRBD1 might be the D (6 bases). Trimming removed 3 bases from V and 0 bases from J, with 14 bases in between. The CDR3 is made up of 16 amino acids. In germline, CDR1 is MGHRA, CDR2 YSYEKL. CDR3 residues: CASSHTWDISNYGYTF. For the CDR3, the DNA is TGCGCCAGCAGCCACACTTGGGACATTTCTAACTATGGCTACACCTTC.

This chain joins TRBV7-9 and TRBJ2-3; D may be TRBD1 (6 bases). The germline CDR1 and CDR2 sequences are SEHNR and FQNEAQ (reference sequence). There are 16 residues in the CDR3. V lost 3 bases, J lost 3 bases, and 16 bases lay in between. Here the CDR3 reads CASSFTGIWSTDTQYF. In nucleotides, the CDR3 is TGTGCCAGCAGCTTTACAGGGATTTGGTCGACAGATACGCAGTATTTT.

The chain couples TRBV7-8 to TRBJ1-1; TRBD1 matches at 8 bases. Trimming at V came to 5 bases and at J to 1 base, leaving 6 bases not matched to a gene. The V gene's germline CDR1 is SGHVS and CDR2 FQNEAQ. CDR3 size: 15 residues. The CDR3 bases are TGTGCCAGCAGCCCTTGGGACAGGACGAACACTGAAGCTTTCTTT. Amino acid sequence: CASSPWDRTNTEAFF.

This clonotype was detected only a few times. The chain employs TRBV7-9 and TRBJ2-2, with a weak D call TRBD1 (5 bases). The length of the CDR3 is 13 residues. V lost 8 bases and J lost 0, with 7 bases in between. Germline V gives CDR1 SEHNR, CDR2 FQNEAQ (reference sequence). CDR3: CASGHSNTGELFF. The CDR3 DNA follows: TGTGCCAGCGGACACTCGAACACCGGGGAGCTGTTTTTT.

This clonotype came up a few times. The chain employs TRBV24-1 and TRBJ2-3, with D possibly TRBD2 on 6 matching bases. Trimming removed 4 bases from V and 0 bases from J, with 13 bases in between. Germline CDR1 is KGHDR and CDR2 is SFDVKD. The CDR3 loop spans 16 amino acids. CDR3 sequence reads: CATSDAGGGSTDTQYF. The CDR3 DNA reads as TGTGCCACCAGTGACGCGGGTGGAGGGAGCACAGATACGCAGTATTTT.